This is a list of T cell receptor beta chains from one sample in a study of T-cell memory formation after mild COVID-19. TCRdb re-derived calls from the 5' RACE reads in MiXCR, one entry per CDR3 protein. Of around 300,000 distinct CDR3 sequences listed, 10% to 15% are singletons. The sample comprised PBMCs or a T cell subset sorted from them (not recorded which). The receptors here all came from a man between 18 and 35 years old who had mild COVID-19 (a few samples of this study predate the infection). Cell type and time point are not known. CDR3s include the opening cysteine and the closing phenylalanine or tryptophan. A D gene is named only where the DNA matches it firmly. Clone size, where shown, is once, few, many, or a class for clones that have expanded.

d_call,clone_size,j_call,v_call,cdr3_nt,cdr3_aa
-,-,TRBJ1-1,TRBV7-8,TGTGCCAGCCGCAGGATGGGCGGCACTGAAGCTTTCTTT,CASRRMGGTEAFF
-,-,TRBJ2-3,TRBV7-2,TGTGCCAGCAGCTTATTTTCCCCCGATACGCAGTATTTT,CASSLFSPDTQYF
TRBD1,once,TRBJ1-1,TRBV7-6,TGTGCCAGCAGCCCGTCACAGGGGGGTAACACTGAAGCTTTCTTT,CASSPSQGGNTEAFF
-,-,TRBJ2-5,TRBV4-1,TGCGCCAGCAGCCAAGCCCAGGGCGACATGACCCAGTACTTC,CASSQAQGDMTQYF
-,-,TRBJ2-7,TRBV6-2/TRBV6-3,TGTGCCAGCAGTCCCCCCGACTTTGTGCCTACCTACGAGCAGTACTTC,CASSPPDFVPTYEQYF
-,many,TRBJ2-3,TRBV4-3,TGCGCCAGCAGCCAAGAACGGCCAGATACGCAGTATTTT,CASSQERPDTQYF
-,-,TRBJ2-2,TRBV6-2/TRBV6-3,TGTGCCAGCAGTACTCCCGGAGGGGGCACCGGGGAGCTGTTTTTT,CASSTPGGGTGELFF
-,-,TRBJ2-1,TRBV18,TGTGCCAGCTCACCTTCCCGGGGGACCTACAATGAGCAGTTCTTC,CASSPSRGTYNEQFF
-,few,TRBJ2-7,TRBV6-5,TGTGCCAGCAGAAACGCGGGGGCCGGCGAGCAGTACTTC,CASRNAGAGEQYF
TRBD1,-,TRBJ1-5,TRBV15,TGTGCCACCAGCACCCGGGGACAGATTATAGTTGGCAATCAGCCCCAGCATTTT,CATSTRGQIIVGNQPQHF
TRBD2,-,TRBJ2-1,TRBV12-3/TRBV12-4,TGTGCCAGCAGTTTAGCCCTTCGGGGCCAGCGGGGGTACAATGAGCAGTTCTTC,CASSLALRGQRGYNEQFF
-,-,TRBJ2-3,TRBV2,TGTGCCAGCAGTGAAGCGCCCTCAACTAGCACAGATACGCAGTATTTT,CASSEAPSTSTDTQYF
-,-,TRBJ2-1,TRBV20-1,TGCAGTGCTAGAGATACCGCAGGATACAATGAGCAGTTCTTC,CSARDTAGYNEQFF
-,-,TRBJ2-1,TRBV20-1,TGCAGTGCTGCCCGGTCCGATGAGCAGTTCTTC,CSAARSDEQFF
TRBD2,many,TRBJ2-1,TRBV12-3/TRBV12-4,TGTGCCAGCAGTTTAAGCGGGGGGGCAGATGAGCAGTTCTTC,CASSLSGGADEQFF